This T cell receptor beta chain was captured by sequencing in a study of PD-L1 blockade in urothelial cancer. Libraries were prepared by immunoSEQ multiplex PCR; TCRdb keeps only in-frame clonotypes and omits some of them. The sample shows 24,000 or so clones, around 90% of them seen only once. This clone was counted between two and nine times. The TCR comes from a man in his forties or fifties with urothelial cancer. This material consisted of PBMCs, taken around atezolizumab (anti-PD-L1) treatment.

The CDR3 loop is CASSHGQGVREKLFF. CDR3 coding DNA: TGCGCCAGCAGCCATGGACAGGGGGTGAGGGAAAAACTGTTTTTT. This rearrangement joins TRBV4-1 to TRBJ1-4; 10 positions agree with TRBD1. Germline V gene sequence: CDR1 MGHRA, CDR2 YSYEKL. This CDR3 has 15 residues. The V segment lost 3 bases and the J segment 8 bases; nucleotides outside the gene matches: 6.